This T cell receptor (beta chain) appears in the sequencing data of a study of T-cell memory formation after mild COVID-19. Whole-study context: Clustering of TCRs was largely donor specific.

Trimming removed 1 base from V and 8 bases from J, with 14 bases in between. From germline, CDR1 is MGHRA and CDR2 YSYEKL. This CDR3 contains 15 residues. Findings of the study overall: Day 15 to 85 contracting clones showed balanced CD4/CD8; day 15 to 37 expanders favored CD4+.

As regards this clonotype: Its specificity is unknown.

TCRdb re-analysed the 5' RACE reads in MiXCR, keeping a single row per CDR3 protein. The repertoire holds 580,000 or so distinct CDR3 sequences, with about 18% as singletons. Sequencing was performed on PBMCs or a T cell subset sorted from them (not recorded which). This TCR came from an adult woman who had mild COVID-19 (a few samples of this study predate the infection). Cell type and time point are not known. The rearrangement links TRBV4-1 to TRBJ1-4; D call uncertain. The CDR3 nucleotides read TGCGCCAGCAGCCAAGTTGGAAAGGTTCCCGAAAAACTGTTTTTT. The encoded protein is CASSQVGKVPEKLFF.